Listed below are T cell receptor beta chains from one sample, sequenced in a study of blood T cell repertoires in COVID-19. Sequencing was performed with immunoSEQ multiplex PCR; in TCRdb, only in-frame clones are kept and a portion is missing. This table has some 110,000 clones, about four fifths appearing once. Sequencing used peripheral blood. The receptors shown here come from an elderly woman with active or convalescent COVID-19. The CDR3 runs from the conserved cysteine through the conserved F or W. A D gene is named only where the DNA matches it firmly. Clone size is shown for a subset of rows, as once, few, many or a class of expanded clone.

abundance	v_gene	j_gene	d_gene	CDR3aa	CDR3nt
-	TRBV5-1	TRBJ2-7	-	CASSGGGSLYEQYF	TGCGCCAGCAGCGGCGGTGGCAGCCTCTACGAGCAGTACTTC
once	TRBV7-8	TRBJ1-1	-	CASSLVRVSEAFF	TGTGCCAGCAGCTTAGTGAGGGTTTCTGAAGCTTTCTTT
-	TRBV5-1	TRBJ2-3	TRBD2	CASSPSGGTTDTQYF	TGCGCCAGCAGCCCTAGCGGGGGGACCACAGATACGCAGTATTTT
-	TRBV5-4	TRBJ2-7	-	CASSPPPGRHVSEQYF	TGTGCCAGCAGCCCCCCGCCGGGTCGTCACGTCTCCGAGCAGTACTTC
-	TRBV5-6	TRBJ1-5	TRBD1	CASSISGTGGNQPQHF	TGTGCCAGCAGCATATCCGGGACAGGGGGTAATCAGCCCCAGCATTTT
-	TRBV20-1	TRBJ2-2	TRBD2	CSASSSGRVAGELFF	TGCAGTGCTAGTTCTAGCGGGAGGGTTGCCGGGGAGCTGTTTTTT
-	TRBV28	TRBJ1-5	-	CASSLYRSVGQPQHF	TGTGCCAGCAGTTTATACAGGTCGGTGGGTCAGCCCCAGCATTTT
many	TRBV6-5	TRBJ2-2	TRBD1	CASSSTPNRGAGELFF	TGTGCCAGCAGTTCGACCCCGAACAGGGGAGCCGGGGAGCTGTTTTTT
-	TRBV7-9	TRBJ2-1	TRBD1	CASSLGQGHYNEQFF	TGTGCCAGCAGCTTAGGACAGGGGCATTACAATGAGCAGTTCTTC
-	TRBV11-2	TRBJ1-6	-	CASSHRGGGNSPLHF	TGTGCCAGCAGCCACCGAGGGGGAGGGAATTCACCCCTCCACTTT
-	TRBV7-9	TRBJ1-5	TRBD1	CASSQGQLSNQPQHF	TGTGCCAGCAGCCAGGGACAGCTTAGCAATCAGCCCCAGCATTTT
-	TRBV24-1	TRBJ2-6	-	CATSASPGQKISGANVLTF	TGTGCCACCAGTGCCTCCCCCGGACAGAAAATCTCTGGGGCCAACGTCCTGACTTTC
once	TRBV18	TRBJ2-5	-	CASSYQETQYF	TGTGCCAGCTCATATCAAGAGACCCAGTACTTC
-	TRBV12-3/TRBV12-4	TRBJ1-2	-	CASSFNRAYTF	TGTGCCAGCAGTTTTAACAGGGCCTACACCTTC
few	TRBV27	TRBJ1-4	-	CASRSGGANEKLFF	TGTGCCAGCAGATCGGGGGGGGCAAATGAAAAACTGTTTTTT
-	TRBV5-5	TRBJ2-5	TRBD1	CASSSSPGTGGRGETQYF	TGTGCCAGCAGCTCAAGCCCGGGGACAGGGGGGAGAGGAGAGACCCAGTACTTC
-	TRBV2	TRBJ2-7	-	CASIQGGVSYEQYF	TGTGCCAGCATCCAAGGGGGGGTCAGCTACGAGCAGTACTTC